The next 18 T cell receptor beta chains were all read from a single sample in a study of Ad26.COV2.S vaccination and SARS-CoV-2 variants. The table came from immunoSEQ multiplex PCR; TCRdb's copy has only in-frame clones and leaves some out. The table records nearly 400,000 clones, 75% to 90% of them present only once. The treatment: around 19 received Ad26.COV2.S at low or high dose, single or two shots; roughly five received placebo; per-sample allocation not given. Day 63 after the first vaccine or placebo injection was the time point for sampling. The specimen was peripheral blood, collected in a trial of Ad26.COV2.S vaccine versus placebo. These receptors were collected from a person between 18 and 65 years old who received the Ad26.COV2.S COVID-19 vaccine or a placebo.

The rearrangement uses TRBV28 and TRBJ1-1, with unresolved D. CDR1 is MDHEN and CDR2 is SYDVKM in the germline V gene. CDR3 length: 14 residues. Trimming cost V 1 base and J 11 bases, with 17 bases left between them. DNA of the CDR3: TGTGCCAGCAGTTTATATATGGAACCGTTGGTGGCTTTCTTT. Residues: CASSLYMEPLVAFF.

This sequence joins TRBV5-5 and TRBJ1-1, with 9 bases matching TRBD1. V gave up 3 bases and J gave up 1 base; unmatched junction bases: 4. This CDR3 is 15 amino acids long. CDR1 and CDR2 from the germline V gene are SGHKS and YYEKEE (reference sequence). CDR3 residues: CASSWGTGTNTEAFF. The CDR3 coding sequence is TGTGCCAGCAGCTGGGGGACAGGGACGAACACTGAAGCTTTCTTT.

J is TRBJ2-5 and V is TRBV12-3 or TRBV12-4; no clear D gene. V lost 3 bases to trimming and J lost 0 bases, with 5 bases between them. This CDR3 has 13 residues. Written as DNA, the CDR3 is TGTGCCAGCAGTTTTCACTACCAAGAGACCCAGTACTTC. This codes for CASSFHYQETQYF.

This sequence joins TRBV27 and TRBJ2-7; 10 nucleotides match TRBD2. This CDR3 contains 14 residues. V dropped 3 bases and J dropped 7; count of bases not matched to a gene: 6. The germline gives CDR1 MNHEY, CDR2 SMNVEV (reference sequence). The CDR3 is CASSFSGRAWEQYF. The CDR3 DNA reads as TGTGCCAGCAGTTTCAGCGGGAGGGCTTGGGAGCAGTACTTC.

This clone was counted between two and nine times. The chain joins TRBV3-1 (or the pseudogene TRBV3-2) to TRBJ1-5, with D perhaps TRBD1 (6 bases). CDR1 LGHDT and CDR2 YNNKEL come from the germline V gene (reference sequence). Trimming took 5 bases from V and 3 from J, leaving 8 bases between them. The CDR3 is 13 amino acids. CDR3 in amino acids: CASSSGHNQPQHF. DNA of the CDR3: TGTGCCAGCAGCTCGGGACACAATCAGCCCCAGCATTTT.

DNA of the CDR3: TGTGCCACCAGTGTTAGGTCAGGGATCACCGGGGAGCTGTTTTTT. Protein: CATSVRSGITGELFF. This chain uses TRBV24-1 with TRBJ2-2, with D possibly TRBD1 on 5 matching bases. V was pared by 5 bases and J by 4 bases, with 13 bases between. The CDR3 has 15 amino acids. Germline-derived CDR1 and CDR2 are KGHDR and SFDVKD.

The genes are TRBV24-1 and TRBJ1-5; D unclear. Germline lookup yields CDR1 KGHDR and CDR2 SFDVKD. CDR3 size: 18 residues. Trimming cost V 1 base and J 1 base, with 16 bases left between them. CDR3 coding DNA: TGTGCCACCAGTGATTTATTCGGGAAGGGCTGGAGCAATCAGCCCCAGCATTTT. It encodes CATSDLFGKGWSNQPQHF.

This chain links TRBV3-1 (or the pseudogene TRBV3-2) with TRBJ2-1; D remains ambiguous. Looked up from germline, CDR1 is LGHDT and CDR2 is YNNKEL (reference sequence). The CDR3 covers 13 residues. The V end was cut by 8 bases, the J end by 1 base, with 9 bases between. CDR3 residues: CASGTTSYNEQFF. CDR3 in DNA: TGTGCCAGCGGAACTACATCCTACAATGAGCAGTTCTTC.

A few counts support this clone. The genes are TRBV7-3 and TRBJ2-7, with 7 bases that match TRBD1. CDR3 length equals 14 residues. CDR1 is SGHTA and CDR2 is FQGTGA in the germline V gene. V shed 1 base and J 3 bases; nucleotides not matched to a gene: 3. The CDR3: CASSLNRGDYEQYF. DNA for the CDR3: TGTGCCAGCAGCTTAAACAGGGGTGACTACGAGCAGTACTTC.

The rearrangement links TRBV7-9 to TRBJ2-5; TRBD2 aligns across 10 bases. Germline V gives CDR1 SEHNR, CDR2 FQNEAQ (reference sequence). The CDR3 is 16 amino acids. Germline trimming cut 1 base from V and 3 bases from J; bases unmatched to any gene: 5. The CDR3 is CASSLGWTSGKETQYF. CDR3 DNA: TGTGCCAGCAGCTTAGGGTGGACTAGCGGCAAAGAGACCCAGTACTTC. Supplemented by reference TRBV7-9 and TRBJ2-5, the full variable domain reads DTGVSQNPRHKITKRGQNVTFRCDPISEHNRLYWYRQTLGQGPEFLTYFQNEAQLEKSRLLSDRFSAERPKGSFSTLEIQRTEQGDSAMYLCASSLGWTSGKETQYFGPGTRLLVL.

The rearrangement links TRBV5-1 to TRBJ2-1, with TRBD2 matching 7 bases. The CDR3 loop spans 14 amino acids. Germline CDR1 reads SGHRS; CDR2 reads YFSETQ. The V segment lost 6 bases and the J segment 4 bases; nucleotides outside the gene matches: 7. The CDR3 DNA sequence: TGCGCCAGCACCCTGACTAGCCAGTACAATGAGCAGTTCTTC. This sequence encodes CASTLTSQYNEQFF. Full variable domain (missing parts from reference TRBV5-1 and TRBJ2-1): KAGVTQTPRYLIKTRGQQVTLSCSPISGHRSVSWYQQTPGQGLQFLFEYFSETQRNKGNFPGRFSGRQFSNSRSEMNVSTLELGDSALYLCASTLTSQYNEQFFGPGTRLTVL.

The J gene is TRBJ2-1, the V gene TRBV4-2; D is unresolved. Germline V gene sequence: CDR1 LGHNA, CDR2 YNFKEQ. The CDR3 contains 12 residues. Deletions cut 0 bases from V and 10 bases from J, with 7 bases between. For the CDR3, the DNA is TGTGCCAGCAGCCAAGATAACGGGGAGCAGTTCTTC. Protein product: CASSQDNGEQFF.

This chain links TRBV5-6 with TRBJ2-1; TRBD2 matches at 7 bases. Germline V CDR1 and CDR2: SGHDT, YYEEEE. The CDR3 loop spans 16 amino acids. Losses at the gene ends were 4 bases for V and 5 bases for J; bases not matched to a gene: 12. The CDR3 region is CASSTLSGRGDNEQFF. CDR3 DNA sequence: TGTGCCAGCAGCACCCTTAGCGGGCGGGGCGACAATGAGCAGTTCTTC.

The chain uses TRBV7-6 and TRBJ2-5, with 7 bases aligning to TRBD2. This CDR3 has 14 amino acids. With 4 bases clipped from V and 1 base from J, the junction kept 3 bases outside the gene matches. Germline assignment: CDR1 SGHVS and CDR2 FNYEAQ. Written as DNA, the CDR3 is TGTGCCAGCAGCTCCTTAGCGGGCCAAGAGACCCAGTACTTC. As protein: CASSSLAGQETQYF.

This CDR3 is CASSATTDTQYF. CDR3 nucleotides: TGTGCCAGCAGTGCTACCACAGATACGCAGTATTTT. This sequence joins TRBV25-1 and TRBJ2-3; the D is unclear. V was cut by 4 bases and J by 2 bases, with 4 bases left in between. There are 12 residues in the CDR3. Germline CDR1 and CDR2: MGHDK and SYGVNS.

This clone was found a few times. The genes are TRBV25-1 and TRBJ2-5; the D is unclear. This CDR3 contains 12 residues. Germline CDR1 MGHDK, CDR2 SYGVNS. Trimming pared 3 bases from V and 8 bases from J, leaving 10 bases between. The CDR3 DNA is TGTGCCAGCAGTGATTCCAAGGCTACCCAGTACTTC. The encoded protein is CASSDSKATQYF.

Remarks on this clone: In the same sample, other DNA sequences code for this CDR3. The chain combines TRBV6-5 with TRBJ2-3; D call uncertain. This CDR3 spans 12 amino acids. With 7 bases removed from V and 2 bases from J, the gap between germline ends came to 7 bases. Germline lookup yields CDR1 MNHEY and CDR2 SVGAGI. CDR3 sequence reads: CASTPPTDTQYF. CDR3 DNA: TGTGCCAGCACCCCCCCCACAGATACGCAGTATTTT.

This chain joins TRBV6-1 and TRBJ2-2, with 11 bases identical to TRBD1. V shed 4 bases, J shed 4 bases, and the junction held 5 bases outside the gene matches. Looked up from germline, CDR1 is MNHNS and CDR2 is SASEGT. The CDR3 is made up of 16 amino acids. Written as DNA, the CDR3 is TGTGCCAGCAGTGCACGGACAGGGGGCGGCACCGGGGAGCTGTTTTTT. Protein sequence: CASSARTGGGTGELFF.